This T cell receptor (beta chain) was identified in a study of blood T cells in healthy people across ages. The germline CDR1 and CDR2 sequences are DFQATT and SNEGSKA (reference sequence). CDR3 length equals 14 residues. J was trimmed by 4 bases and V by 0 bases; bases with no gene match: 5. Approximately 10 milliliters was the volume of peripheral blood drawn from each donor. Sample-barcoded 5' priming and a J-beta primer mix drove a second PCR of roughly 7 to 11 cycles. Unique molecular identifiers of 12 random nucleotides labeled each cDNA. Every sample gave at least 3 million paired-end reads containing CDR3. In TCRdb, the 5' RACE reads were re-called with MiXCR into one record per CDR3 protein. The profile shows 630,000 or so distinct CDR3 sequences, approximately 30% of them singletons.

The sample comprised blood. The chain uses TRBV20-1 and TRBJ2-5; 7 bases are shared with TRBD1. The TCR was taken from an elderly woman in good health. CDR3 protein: CSARDGKGAETQYF. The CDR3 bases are TGCAGTGCTAGAGATGGGAAGGGGGCAGAGACCCAGTACTTC.